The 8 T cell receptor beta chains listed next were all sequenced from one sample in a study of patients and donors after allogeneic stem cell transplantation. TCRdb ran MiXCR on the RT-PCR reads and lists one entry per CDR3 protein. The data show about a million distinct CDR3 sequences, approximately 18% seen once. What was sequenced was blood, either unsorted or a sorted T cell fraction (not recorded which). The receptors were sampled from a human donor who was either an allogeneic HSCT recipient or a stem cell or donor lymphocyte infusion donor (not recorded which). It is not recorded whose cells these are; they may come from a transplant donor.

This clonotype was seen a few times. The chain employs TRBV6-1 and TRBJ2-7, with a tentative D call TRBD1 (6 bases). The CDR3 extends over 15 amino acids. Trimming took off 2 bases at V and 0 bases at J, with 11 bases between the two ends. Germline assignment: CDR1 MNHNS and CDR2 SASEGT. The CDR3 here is CASSEYRGSSYEQYF. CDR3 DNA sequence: TGTGCCAGCAGTGAATATAGGGGGAGCTCCTACGAGCAGTACTTC.

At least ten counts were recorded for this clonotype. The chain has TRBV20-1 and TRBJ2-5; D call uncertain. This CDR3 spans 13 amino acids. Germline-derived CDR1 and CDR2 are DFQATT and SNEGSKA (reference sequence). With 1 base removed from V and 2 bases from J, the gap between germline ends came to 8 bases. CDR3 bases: TGCAGTGCTAGAGTAGCTGGGCAAGAGACCCAGTACTTC. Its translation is CSARVAGQETQYF.

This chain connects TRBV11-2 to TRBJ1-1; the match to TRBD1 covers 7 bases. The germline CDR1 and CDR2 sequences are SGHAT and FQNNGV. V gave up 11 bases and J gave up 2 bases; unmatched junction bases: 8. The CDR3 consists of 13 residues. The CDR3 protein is CAGGQTFNTEAFF. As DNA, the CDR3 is TGTGCCGGGGGACAGACTTTTAACACTGAAGCTTTCTTT.

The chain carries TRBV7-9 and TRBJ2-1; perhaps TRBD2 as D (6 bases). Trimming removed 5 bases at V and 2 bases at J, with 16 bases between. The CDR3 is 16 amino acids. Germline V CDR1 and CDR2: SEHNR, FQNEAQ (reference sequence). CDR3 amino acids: CASSLEGTWAYNEQFF. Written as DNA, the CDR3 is TGTGCCAGCAGCCTGGAGGGGACTTGGGCCTACAATGAGCAGTTCTTC.

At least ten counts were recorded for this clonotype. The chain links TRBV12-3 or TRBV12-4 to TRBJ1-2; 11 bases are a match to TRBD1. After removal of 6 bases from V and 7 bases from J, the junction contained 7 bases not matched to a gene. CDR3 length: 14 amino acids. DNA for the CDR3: TGTGCCAGCAGCCCAACCGGGACAGGGGGTGGCTACACCTTC. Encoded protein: CASSPTGTGGGYTF.

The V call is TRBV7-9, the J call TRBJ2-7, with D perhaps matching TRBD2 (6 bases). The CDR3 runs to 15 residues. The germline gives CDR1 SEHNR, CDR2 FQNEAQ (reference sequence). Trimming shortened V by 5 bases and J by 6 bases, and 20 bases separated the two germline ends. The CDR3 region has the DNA TGTGCCAGCAGCCCCCGCCGCTTACTAGCTGGCGAGCAGTACTTC. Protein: CASSPRRLLAGEQYF.

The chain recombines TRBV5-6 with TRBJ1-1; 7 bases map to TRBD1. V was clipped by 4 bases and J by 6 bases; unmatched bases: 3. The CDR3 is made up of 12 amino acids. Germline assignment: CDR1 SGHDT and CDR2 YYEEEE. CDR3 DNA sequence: TGTGCCAGCAGCCCTGGACAGGCTGAAGCTTTCTTT. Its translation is CASSPGQAEAFF.

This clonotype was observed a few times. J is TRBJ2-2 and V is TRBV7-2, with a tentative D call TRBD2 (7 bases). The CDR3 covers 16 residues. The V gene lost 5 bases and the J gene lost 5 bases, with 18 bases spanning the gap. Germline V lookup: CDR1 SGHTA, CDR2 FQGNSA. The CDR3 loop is CASSPYPGGRTGELFF. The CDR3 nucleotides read TGTGCCAGCAGCCCCTATCCGGGGGGCCGGACCGGGGAGCTGTTTTTT.